These 13 T cell receptor beta chains came from one sample sequenced in a study of blood T cells in healthy people across ages. A J-beta primer mix and a sample-barcoded 5' primer were used in a second PCR of roughly 6 to 12 cycles. Using its own MiXCR run on the 5' RACE reads, TCRdb lists one record per CDR3 protein. The data show around 1.1 million distinct CDR3 sequences, about two fifths seen once. Specimen: blood. The receptors were sampled from a man between 18 and 29 years old in good health.

V and J are TRBV20-1 and TRBJ2-3; the D gene could be TRBD1 or TRBD2 (5 bases each). In germline, CDR1 is DFQATT, CDR2 SNEGSKA (reference sequence). This CDR3 has 17 residues. V lost 3 bases to trimming and J lost 4 bases, with 23 bases between them. The CDR3 DNA is TGCAGTGCTAGTCCCTTGGGGACCCATGGACGGGCAGATACGCAGTATTTT. Its protein product is CSASPLGTHGRADTQYF.

This clonotype is a singleton in its sample. The gene calls are TRBV20-1 and TRBJ2-5; D is unclear. Trimming stripped 5 bases from V and 11 bases from J, with 24 bases between. Per germline, CDR1 DFQATT and CDR2 SNEGSKA (reference sequence). The CDR3 consists of 14 residues. In nucleotides, the CDR3 is TGCAGTGCTGTGGTGGGTAGTACCGACAATGAGCAGTACTTC. Translated, it gives CSAVVGSTDNEQYF.

The genes are TRBV20-1 and TRBJ2-5; the match to TRBD1 covers 7 bases. Germline CDR1 DFQATT, CDR2 SNEGSKA (reference sequence). Unmatched junction bases numbered 18, after V lost 3 bases and J lost 11 bases. This CDR3 comprises 15 residues. The CDR3: CSARGDRRAYNEQYF. DNA of the CDR3: TGCAGTGCTAGGGGGGACAGAAGAGCCTACAATGAGCAGTACTTC.

This chain links TRBV20-1 with TRBJ2-7; TRBD2 matches 11 bases. The V segment lost 3 bases and the J segment 7 bases; nucleotides outside the gene matches: 11. The CDR3 spans 15 residues. Germline V gives CDR1 DFQATT, CDR2 SNEGSKA (reference sequence). The CDR3 is CSASQTSGVLGEQYF. Written as DNA, the CDR3 is TGCAGTGCTAGTCAGACTAGCGGGGTTCTGGGGGAGCAGTACTTC.

This chain connects TRBV29-1 to TRBJ2-3; 10 bases agree with TRBD1. The CDR3 is 15 amino acids. In germline, CDR1 is SQVTM, CDR2 ANQGSEA. After removal of 6 bases from V and 3 bases from J, the junction contained 9 bases not matched to a gene. CDR3 sequence reads: CSVLTGGWRTDTQYF. CDR3 nucleotides: TGCAGCGTATTGACAGGGGGCTGGAGGACAGATACGCAGTATTTT.

This chain uses TRBV7-2 with TRBJ2-7, with unresolved D. V lost 2 bases, J lost 0 bases, and 11 bases lay in between. The CDR3 contains 15 residues. Looked up from germline, CDR1 is SGHTA and CDR2 is FQGNSA. The CDR3 region has the DNA TGTGCCAGCAGCTTACACGGCAGCAGCTCCTACGAGCAGTACTTC. It codes for CASSLHGSSSYEQYF.

The chain couples TRBV6-5 to TRBJ2-1; unclear D gene. Germline assignment: CDR1 MNHEY and CDR2 SVGAGI. Trimming removed 9 bases at V and 9 bases at J, with 9 bases between. The CDR3 loop spans 10 amino acids. CDR3 DNA: TGTGCCAGTGGAGAGGTTGAGCAGTTCTTC. Translated, it gives CASGEVEQFF.

This clonotype was observed a few times. The chain carries TRBV29-1 and TRBJ1-1, with D unclear. In germline, CDR1 is SQVTM, CDR2 ANQGSEA. V lost 4 bases and J 4 bases, leaving 7 bases between the germline ends. The CDR3 spans 11 residues. CDR3 sequence (DNA): TGCAGCGTTGGGCACTTCACTGAAGCTTTCTTT. It specifies CSVGHFTEAFF.

This clonotype has more than one count but fewer than ten. The CDR3, as DNA: TGTGCCAGCAGCTTGGGTGGGGGTAACTCCTACAATGAGCAGTTCTTC. It yields the protein CASSLGGGNSYNEQFF. The gene calls are TRBV5-6 and TRBJ2-1; D could derive from TRBD1 or TRBD2 (5 bases each). Germline lookup yields CDR1 SGHDT and CDR2 YYEEEE. The CDR3 spans 16 residues. The germline V and J ends were trimmed by 0 bases and 0 bases, with 10 bases remaining between them.

This clonotype was observed a few times. The V call is TRBV20-1, the J call TRBJ1-2; D uncertain. The CDR3 contains 14 residues. Germline lookup yields CDR1 DFQATT and CDR2 SNEGSKA (reference sequence). The V and J ends lost 6 bases and 5 bases respectively, with 19 bases between them. The CDR3 loop is CSAKVGPAHYGYTF. CDR3 DNA sequence: TGCAGTGCAAAGGTTGGGCCGGCCCATTATGGCTACACCTTC.

This clonotype was observed a handful of times. The CDR3: CASSSVGTLETQYF. The CDR3 coding sequence is TGTGCCAGCAGCTCAGTGGGGACCCTAGAGACCCAGTACTTC. V and J are TRBV11-2 and TRBJ2-5; D is perhaps TRBD1 or TRBD2 (5 bases each). V lost 4 bases to trimming and J lost 4 bases, with 13 bases between them. The CDR3 extends over 14 amino acids. CDR1 SGHAT and CDR2 FQNNGV come from the germline V gene. Using reference TRBV11-2 and TRBJ2-5 for the parts outside the CDR3, the full variable domain is EAGVAQSPRYKIIEKRQSVAFWCNPISGHATLYWYQQILGQGPKLLIQFQNNGVVDDSQLPKDRFSAERLKGVDSTLKIQPAKLEDSAVYLCASSSVGTLETQYFGPGTRLLVL.

The chain uses TRBV12-3 or TRBV12-4 and TRBJ1-5, with D possibly matching TRBD1 (5 bases). The CDR3 runs 13 residues. The CDR3 here is CVSRRGSGQPQHF. The CDR3 coding sequence is TGTGTCAGTAGGCGGGGGTCCGGTCAGCCCCAGCATTTT.

The chain carries TRBV20-1 and TRBJ2-7; maybe TRBD1 (6 bases). V dropped 2 bases and J dropped 4 bases, with 12 bases sitting between them. The CDR3 has 13 residues. From germline, CDR1 is DFQATT and CDR2 SNEGSKA (reference sequence). CDR3 in amino acids: CSARTARGYEQYF. The CDR3 DNA sequence: TGCAGTGCTAGAACGGCCAGGGGATACGAGCAGTACTTC.